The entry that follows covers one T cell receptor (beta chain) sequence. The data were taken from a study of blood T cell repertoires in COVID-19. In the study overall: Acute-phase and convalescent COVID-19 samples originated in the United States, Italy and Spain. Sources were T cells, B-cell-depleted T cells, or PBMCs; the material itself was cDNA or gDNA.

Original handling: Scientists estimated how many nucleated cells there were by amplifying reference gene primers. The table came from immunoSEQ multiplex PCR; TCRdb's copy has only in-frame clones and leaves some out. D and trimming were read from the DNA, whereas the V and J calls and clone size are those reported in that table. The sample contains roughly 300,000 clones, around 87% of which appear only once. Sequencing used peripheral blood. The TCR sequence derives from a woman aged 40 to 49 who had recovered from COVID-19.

CDR3 bases: TGTGCCAGCAGGGGGGCAAGCAATCAGCCCCAGCATTTT. It is translated as CASRGASNQPQHF. The gene calls are TRBV2 and TRBJ1-5; perhaps TRBD1 as D (6 bases). This CDR3 contains 13 residues. The V gene's germline CDR1 is SNHLY and CDR2 FYNNEI. The V end was cut by 6 bases, the J end by 1 base, with 7 bases between.